The clone carrying this T cell receptor (beta chain) was recorded many times. The sample belongs to a study of CD8+CD57+ T cells in acquired aplastic anemia. Study overall: Sorted CD4+ and CD8+ cells gave a mean 3.2 ug DNA, range roughly 0.2 to 27.4 ug.

This CDR3 has 13 amino acids. Between the trimmed V and J ends, which lost 0 bases and 5 bases, there was a span of 2 bases. From germline, CDR1 is SEHNR and CDR2 FQNEAQ (reference sequence). The template for TCR beta VDJ and CDR3 sequence profiling was genomic DNA. TCRdb reanalysed the reads using MiXCR and keeps one entry per CDR3 protein. In the table there are about 110,000 distinct CDR3 sequences, 51% of which are singletons. The sequence derives from a human donor in good health, serving as a control. Specimen: sorted CD4+, CD8+, or CD8+CD57+ T cells (not recorded which) from PBMCs. This chain uses TRBV7-9 with TRBJ1-6; D gene ambiguous. The CDR3 DNA sequence: TGTGCCAGCAGCTTAGCTAATAATTCACCCCTCCACTTT. It translates to CASSLANNSPLHF.